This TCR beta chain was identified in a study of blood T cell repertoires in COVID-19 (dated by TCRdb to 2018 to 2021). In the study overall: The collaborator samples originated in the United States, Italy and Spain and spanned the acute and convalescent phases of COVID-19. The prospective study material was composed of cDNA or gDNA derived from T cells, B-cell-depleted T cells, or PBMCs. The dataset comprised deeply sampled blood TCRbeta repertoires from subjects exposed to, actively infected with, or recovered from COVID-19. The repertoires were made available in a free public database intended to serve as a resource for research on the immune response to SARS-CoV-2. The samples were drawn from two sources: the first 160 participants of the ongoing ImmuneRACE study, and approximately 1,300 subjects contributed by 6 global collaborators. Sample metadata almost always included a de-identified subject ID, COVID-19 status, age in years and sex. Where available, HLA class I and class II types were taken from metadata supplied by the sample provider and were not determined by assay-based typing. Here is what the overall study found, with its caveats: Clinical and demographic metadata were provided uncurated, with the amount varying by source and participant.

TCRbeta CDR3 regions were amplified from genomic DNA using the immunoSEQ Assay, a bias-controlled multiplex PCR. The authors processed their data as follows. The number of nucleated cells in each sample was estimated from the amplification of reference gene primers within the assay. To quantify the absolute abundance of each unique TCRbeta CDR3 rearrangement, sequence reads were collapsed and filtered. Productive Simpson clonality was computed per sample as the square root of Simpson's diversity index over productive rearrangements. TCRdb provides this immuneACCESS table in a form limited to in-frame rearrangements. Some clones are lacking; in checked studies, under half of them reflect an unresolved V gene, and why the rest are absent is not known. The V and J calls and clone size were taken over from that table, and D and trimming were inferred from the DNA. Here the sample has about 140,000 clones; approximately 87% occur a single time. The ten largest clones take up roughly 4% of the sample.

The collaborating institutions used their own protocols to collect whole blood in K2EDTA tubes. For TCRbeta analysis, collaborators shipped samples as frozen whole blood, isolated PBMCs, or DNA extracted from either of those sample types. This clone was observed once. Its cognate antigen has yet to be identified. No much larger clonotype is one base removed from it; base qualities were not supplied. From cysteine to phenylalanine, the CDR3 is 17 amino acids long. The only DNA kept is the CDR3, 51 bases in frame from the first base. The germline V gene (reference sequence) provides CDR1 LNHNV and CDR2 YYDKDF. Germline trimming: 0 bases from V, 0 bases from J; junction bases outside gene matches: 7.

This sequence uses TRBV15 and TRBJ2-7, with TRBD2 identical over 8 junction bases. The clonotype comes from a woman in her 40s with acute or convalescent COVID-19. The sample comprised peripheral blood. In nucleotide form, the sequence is TGTGCCACCAGCAGAGATCTCTGGAGCGGGGGCTCCTACGAGCAGTACTTC. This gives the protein CATSRDLWSGGSYEQYF.